The 8 T cell receptor beta chains in this list originate from one sample, sequenced in a study of monozygotic twins with inflammatory bowel disease. TCRdb reprocessed the 5' RACE reads; each CDR3 protein has one entry and no DNA is given. The clone table shows some 150,000 distinct CDR3 sequences, with the ten largest holding about 8%. Sample: blood. Receptor source: a human donor with ulcerative colitis or Crohn's disease, or a healthy co-twin of an affected twin (not recorded which).

The chain recombines TRBV12-3 or TRBV12-4 with TRBJ1-5. This CDR3 is 12 amino acids long. CDR3 sequence: CASNDGGQPQHF.

The chain joins TRBV20-1 to TRBJ1-1. CDR1 DFQATT and CDR2 SNEGSKA come from the germline V gene (reference sequence). The CDR3 is made up of 13 amino acids. CDR3 sequence reads: CSASSMGNTEAFF.

The V gene is TRBV4-2, the J gene TRBJ2-5. The length of the CDR3 is 15 residues. Germline CDR1 reads LGHNA; CDR2 reads YNFKEQ. The CDR3 protein is CASSQERRNQETQYF.

V is TRBV20-1 and J is TRBJ1-6; no DNA is available, so the TRBD1 call from TCRdb remains unchecked. Germline V gene data show CDR1 as DFQATT and CDR2 as SNEGSKA (reference sequence). CDR3 size: 13 residues. The CDR3 sequence: CSASAKAGEVLHF.

V and J are TRBV12-3 or TRBV12-4 and TRBJ1-5. The CDR3 sequence is 16 residues long. CDR3 in amino acids: CASSQVVEGSNQPQHF.

The J gene is TRBJ1-5, the V gene TRBV4-1; lacking DNA, the TRBD1 call made by TCRdb goes unchecked. The CDR3 consists of 15 residues. CDR1 and CDR2 (germline): MGHRA, YSYEKL. The CDR3 sequence is CASSQVGQVGQPQHF.

V is TRBV4-3 and J is TRBJ1-2; TCRdb outputs TRBD1, but without DNA this stays unchecked. Germline V gene data show CDR1 as LGHNA and CDR2 as YSLEER. The CDR3 spans 16 residues. CDR3 loop: CASSQDTGGVWYGYTF.

This rearrangement joins TRBV7-6 to TRBJ2-1; TCRdb gives TRBD1 as the D gene, but with no DNA this cannot be confirmed. The CDR3 covers 15 residues. Germline V gene data show CDR1 as SGHVS and CDR2 as FNYEAQ. The CDR3 reads CASSFDRGPYNEQFF.